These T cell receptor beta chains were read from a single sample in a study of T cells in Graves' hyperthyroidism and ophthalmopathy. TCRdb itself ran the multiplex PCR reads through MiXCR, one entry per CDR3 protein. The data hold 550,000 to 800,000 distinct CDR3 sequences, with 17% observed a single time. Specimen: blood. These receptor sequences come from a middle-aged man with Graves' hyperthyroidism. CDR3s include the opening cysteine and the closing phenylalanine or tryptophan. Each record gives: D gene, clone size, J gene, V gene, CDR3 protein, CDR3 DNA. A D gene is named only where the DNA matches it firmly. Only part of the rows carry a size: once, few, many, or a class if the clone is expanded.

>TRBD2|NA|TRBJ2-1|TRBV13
CAITGTSGYNEQFF
TGTGCCATAACCGGGACTAGCGGTTACAATGAGCAGTTCTTC
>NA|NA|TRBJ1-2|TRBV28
CASTGTPNYGYTF
TGTGCCAGCACGGGGACACCAAACTATGGCTACACCTTC
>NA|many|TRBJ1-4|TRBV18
CASSLGTRNEKLFF
TGTGCCAGCTCACTCGGGACAAGGAATGAAAAACTGTTTTTT
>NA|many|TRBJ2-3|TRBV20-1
CSATDSTSTDTQYF
TGCAGTGCTACGGACAGCACTAGCACAGATACGCAGTATTTT
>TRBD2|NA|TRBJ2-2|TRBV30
CAWSDSGRDTGELFF
TGTGCCTGGAGTGACAGCGGGAGAGACACCGGGGAGCTGTTTTTT
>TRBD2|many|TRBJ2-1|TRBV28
CASRTGLAVYNEQFF
TGTGCCAGCAGAACAGGCCTAGCGGTCTACAATGAGCAGTTCTTC
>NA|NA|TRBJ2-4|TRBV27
CASGRMVEGKNIQYF
TGTGCCAGCGGGAGGATGGTGGAGGGCAAAAACATTCAGTACTTC
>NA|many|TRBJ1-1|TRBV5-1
CASSLGEAEAFF
TGCGCCAGCAGCTTGGGAGAGGCCGAGGCTTTCTTT
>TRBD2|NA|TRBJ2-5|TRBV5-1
CASSWGTSDSETQYF
TGCGCCAGCAGCTGGGGGACTAGCGATAGCGAGACCCAGTACTTC
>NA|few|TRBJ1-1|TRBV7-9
CASSLGPMSAFF
TGTGCCAGCAGCCTAGGACCCATGTCGGCTTTCTTT
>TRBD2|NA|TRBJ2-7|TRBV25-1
CASIPSGRYEQYF
TGTGCCAGCATCCCCAGCGGGAGATACGAGCAGTACTTC